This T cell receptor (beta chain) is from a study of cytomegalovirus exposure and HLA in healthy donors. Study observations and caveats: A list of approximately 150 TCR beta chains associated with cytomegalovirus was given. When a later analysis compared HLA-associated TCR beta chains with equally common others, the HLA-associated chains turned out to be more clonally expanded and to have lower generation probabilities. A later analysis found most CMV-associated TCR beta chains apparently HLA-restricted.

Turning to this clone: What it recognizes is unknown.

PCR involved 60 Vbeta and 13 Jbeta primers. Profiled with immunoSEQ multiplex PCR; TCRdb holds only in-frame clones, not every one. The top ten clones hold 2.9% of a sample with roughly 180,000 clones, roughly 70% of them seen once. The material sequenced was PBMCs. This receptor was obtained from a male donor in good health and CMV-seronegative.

This chain's CDR3 is CASRATGGGNTIYF. CDR3 coding DNA: TGTGCCAGCAGGGCCACAGGGGGAGGAAACACCATATATTTT. The rearrangement joins TRBV6-1 to TRBJ1-3, with TRBD1 matching 8 bases. The CDR3 extends over 14 amino acids. J was trimmed by 4 bases and V by 6 bases; bases with no gene match: 5. Germline CDR1 is MNHNS and CDR2 is SASEGT.